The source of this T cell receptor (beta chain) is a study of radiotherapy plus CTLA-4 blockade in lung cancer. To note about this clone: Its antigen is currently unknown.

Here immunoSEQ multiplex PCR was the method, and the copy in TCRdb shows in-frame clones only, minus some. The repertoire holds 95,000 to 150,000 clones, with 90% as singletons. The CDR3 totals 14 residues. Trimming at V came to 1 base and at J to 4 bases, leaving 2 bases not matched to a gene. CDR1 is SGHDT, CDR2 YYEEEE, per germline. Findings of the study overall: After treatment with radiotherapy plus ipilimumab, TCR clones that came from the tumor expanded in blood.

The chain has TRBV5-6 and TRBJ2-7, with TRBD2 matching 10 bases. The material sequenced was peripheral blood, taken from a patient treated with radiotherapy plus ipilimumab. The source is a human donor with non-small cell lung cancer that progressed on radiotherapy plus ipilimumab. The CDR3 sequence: CASSLTLAGYEQYF. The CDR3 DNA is TGTGCCAGCAGCTTGACACTAGCGGGATACGAGCAGTACTTC.